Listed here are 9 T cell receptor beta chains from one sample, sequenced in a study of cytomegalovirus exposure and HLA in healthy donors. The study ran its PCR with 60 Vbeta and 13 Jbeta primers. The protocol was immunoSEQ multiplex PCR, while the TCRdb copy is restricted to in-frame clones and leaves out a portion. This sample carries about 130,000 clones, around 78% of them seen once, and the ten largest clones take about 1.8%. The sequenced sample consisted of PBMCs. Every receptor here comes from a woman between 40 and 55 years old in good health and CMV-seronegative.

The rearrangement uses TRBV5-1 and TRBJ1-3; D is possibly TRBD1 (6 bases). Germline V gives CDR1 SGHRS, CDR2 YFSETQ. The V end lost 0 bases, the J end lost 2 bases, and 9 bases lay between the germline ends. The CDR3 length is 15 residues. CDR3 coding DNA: TGCGCCAGCAGCTTGGGGCAGGGGACTGGAAACACCATATATTTT. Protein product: CASSLGQGTGNTIYF.

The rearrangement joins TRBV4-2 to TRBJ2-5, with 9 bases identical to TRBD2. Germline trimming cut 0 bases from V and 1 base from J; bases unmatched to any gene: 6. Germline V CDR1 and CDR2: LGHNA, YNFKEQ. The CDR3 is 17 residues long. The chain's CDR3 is CASSQEGSGGLQETQYF. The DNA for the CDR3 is TGTGCCAGCAGCCAAGAGGGTAGCGGGGGTCTCCAAGAGACCCAGTACTTC.

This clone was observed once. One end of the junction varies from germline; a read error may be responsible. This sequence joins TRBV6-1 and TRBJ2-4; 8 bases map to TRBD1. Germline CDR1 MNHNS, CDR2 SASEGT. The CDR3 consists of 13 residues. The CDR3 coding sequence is TGTGCCAGCAGTGGGGACAGGAGAAACAGTCAGTACTTC. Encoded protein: CASSGDRRNSQYF.

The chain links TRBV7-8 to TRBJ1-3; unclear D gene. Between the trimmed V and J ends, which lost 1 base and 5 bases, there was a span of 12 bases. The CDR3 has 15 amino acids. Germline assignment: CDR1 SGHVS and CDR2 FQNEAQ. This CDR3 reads CASSLDGGYRNTIYF. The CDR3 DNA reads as TGTGCCAGCAGCTTAGATGGAGGTTACAGAAACACCATATATTTT.

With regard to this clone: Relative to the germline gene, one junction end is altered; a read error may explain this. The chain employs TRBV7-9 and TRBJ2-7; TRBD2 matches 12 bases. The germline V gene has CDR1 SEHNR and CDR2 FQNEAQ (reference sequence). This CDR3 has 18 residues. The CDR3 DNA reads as TGTTCCAGCAGCTGGCTCGGGGCTAGCGGGGGGGGAGCCTACGAGCAGTACTTC. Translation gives CSSSWLGASGGGAYEQYF.

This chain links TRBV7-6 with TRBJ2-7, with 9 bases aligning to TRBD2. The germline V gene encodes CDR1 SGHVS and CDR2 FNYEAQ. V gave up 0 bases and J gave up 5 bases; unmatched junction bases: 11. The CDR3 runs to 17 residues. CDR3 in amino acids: CASSLADSGRRSHEQYF. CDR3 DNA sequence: TGTGCCAGCAGCTTAGCGGATAGCGGGAGAAGGTCACACGAGCAGTACTTC.

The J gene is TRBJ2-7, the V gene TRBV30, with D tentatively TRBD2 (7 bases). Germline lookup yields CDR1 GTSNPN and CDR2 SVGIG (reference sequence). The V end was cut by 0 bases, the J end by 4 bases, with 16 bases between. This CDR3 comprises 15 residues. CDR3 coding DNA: TGTGCCTGGAGTGTAGGGGGGGGGCGCTCTTACGAGCAGTACTTC. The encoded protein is CAWSVGGGRSYEQYF.

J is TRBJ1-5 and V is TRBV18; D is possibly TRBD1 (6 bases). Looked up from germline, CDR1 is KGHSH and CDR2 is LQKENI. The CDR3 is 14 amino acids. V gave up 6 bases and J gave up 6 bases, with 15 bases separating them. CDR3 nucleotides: TGTGCCAGCTCCCTCGCACAGGGAGTTCAGCCCCAGCATTTT. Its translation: CASSLAQGVQPQHF.

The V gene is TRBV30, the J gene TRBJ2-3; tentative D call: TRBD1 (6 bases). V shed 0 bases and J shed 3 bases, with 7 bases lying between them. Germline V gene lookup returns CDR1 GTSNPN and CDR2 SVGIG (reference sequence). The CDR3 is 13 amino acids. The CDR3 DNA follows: TGTGCCTGGAGTGTACAGGGAACAGATACGCAGTATTTT. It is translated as CAWSVQGTDTQYF.